The 6 T cell receptor beta chains below all came from one sample that was sequenced in a study of cytomegalovirus exposure and HLA in healthy donors. This table comes from immunoSEQ multiplex PCR, and its TCRdb copy is limited to in-frame clones, with some not included. The sample carries some 200,000 clones, more than 65% recorded once. The sample consisted of PBMCs. These receptors were obtained from a woman aged 25 to 39 in good health and CMV-seropositive.

In this sample, this clone turned up once. This chain connects TRBV6-5 to TRBJ1-2; 7 bases fit TRBD1. CDR3 size: 13 residues. J lost 2 bases, V lost 7 bases, and 4 bases had no gene match. Germline-derived CDR1 and CDR2 are MNHEY and SVGAGI. CDR3 region: CASTQDRNYGYTF. CDR3 coding DNA: TGTGCCAGCACTCAGGACAGGAACTATGGCTACACCTTC.

The chain carries TRBV29-1 and TRBJ2-3; tentatively, D is TRBD1 (5 bases). Germline assignment: CDR1 SQVTM and CDR2 ANQGSEA. This CDR3 is 12 amino acids long. V shed 8 bases and J shed 5 bases, with 14 bases lying between them. The CDR3 reads CSSRQFGDTQYF. The CDR3 DNA follows: TGCAGCTCTAGACAGTTTGGAGATACGCAGTATTTT.

This chain links TRBV11-3 with TRBJ2-1, with D uncertain. Germline CDR1 is SGHNT and CDR2 is YENEEA. Trimming removed 3 bases at V and 5 bases at J, with 2 bases between. The CDR3 runs 11 residues. The CDR3 here is CASSFNNEQFF. CDR3 bases: TGTGCCAGCAGCTTTAACAATGAGCAGTTCTTC.

The V gene is TRBV7-2, the J gene TRBJ1-2, with D maybe TRBD1 (5 bases). The ends were cut back, 2 bases at V and 4 bases at J, with 14 bases in the middle. CDR3 length equals 15 residues. In germline, CDR1 is SGHTA, CDR2 FQGNSA. As DNA, the CDR3 is TGTGCCAGCAGCTTAATTGAGGCGGACATCTATGGCTACACCTTC. The encoded protein is CASSLIEADIYGYTF.

This clone came up once. The chain is built from TRBV6-6 and TRBJ2-3; 9 bases are a match to TRBD1. The J segment lost 3 bases and the V segment lost 6 bases, leaving 4 bases of the junction unmatched. The CDR3 runs 14 residues. Germline assignment: CDR1 MNHNY and CDR2 SVGAGI (reference sequence). CDR3 in amino acids: CASRDRGGTDTQYF. DNA for the CDR3: TGTGCCAGCAGGGACAGGGGTGGGACAGATACGCAGTATTTT.

The chain uses TRBV18 and TRBJ2-7, with TRBD2 matching 7 bases. Germline values: CDR1 KGHSH, CDR2 LQKENI. The CDR3 has 14 amino acids. Trimming took 4 bases from V and 0 from J; bases not matched to a gene: 3. In DNA form, the CDR3 reads TGTGCCAGCTCACGGGAGCGGGACTCCTACGAGCAGTACTTC. Encoded protein: CASSRERDSYEQYF.